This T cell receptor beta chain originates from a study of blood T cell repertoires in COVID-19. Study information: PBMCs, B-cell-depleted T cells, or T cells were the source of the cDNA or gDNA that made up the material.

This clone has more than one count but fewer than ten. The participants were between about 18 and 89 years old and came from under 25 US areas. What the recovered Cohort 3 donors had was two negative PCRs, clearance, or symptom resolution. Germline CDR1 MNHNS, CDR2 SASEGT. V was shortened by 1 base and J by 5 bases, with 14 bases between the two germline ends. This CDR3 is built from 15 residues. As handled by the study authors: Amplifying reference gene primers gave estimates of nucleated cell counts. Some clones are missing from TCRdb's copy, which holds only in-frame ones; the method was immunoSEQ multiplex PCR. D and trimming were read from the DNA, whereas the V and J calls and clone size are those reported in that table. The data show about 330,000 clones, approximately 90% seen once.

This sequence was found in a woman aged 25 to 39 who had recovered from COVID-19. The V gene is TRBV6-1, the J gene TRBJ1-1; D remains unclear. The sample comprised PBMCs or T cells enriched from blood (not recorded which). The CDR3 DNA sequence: TGTGCCAGCAGTGAAGGGGTGTTTCGAGGGACTGAAGCTTTCTTT. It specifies CASSEGVFRGTEAFF.